This T cell receptor (beta chain) was observed in a study of T cell changes during pregnancy in multiple sclerosis. Here immunoSEQ multiplex PCR was the method, and the copy in TCRdb shows in-frame clones only, minus some. The sample includes 55,000 or so clones, around 92% of them seen just once. With 3 bases removed from V and 0 bases from J, the gap between germline ends came to 8 bases. Germline V gives CDR1 LNHDA, CDR2 SQIVND (reference sequence). The CDR3 has 14 residues. This receptor was identified in a female donor in good health, enrolled as a control in a pregnancy study. The rearrangement joins TRBV19 to TRBJ1-2, with no clear D. This specimen was CD4+ T cells from peripheral blood mononuclear cells, taken after pregnancy. The CDR3 protein is CASSMSGSNYGYTF. The CDR3 DNA reads TGTGCCAGTAGTATGTCCGGGTCTAACTATGGCTACACCTTC.